This TCR beta chain originates from a study of T cell responses to AZD1222 COVID-19 vaccine. Study findings and constraints: Baseline seropositivity occurred in only a handful of AZD1222 recipients. It should be noted that donors were predominantly white British and more often female, and clonal diversity was possibly underestimated.

The CDR3 has 12 residues. The V end was cut by 5 bases, the J end by 5 bases, with 10 bases between. CDR1 is SNHLY, CDR2 FYNNEI, per germline. Details on this clone: Its antigen is not identified.

TCRdb keeps only in-frame clones here, not all; method: immunoSEQ multiplex PCR. The repertoire holds some 170,000 clones, with approximately 88% as singletons. The sequence came from an adult who received the AZD1222 COVID-19 vaccine. The chain combines TRBV2 with TRBJ2-7; D is unresolved. Source: peripheral blood, taken 28 days after the second AZD1222 dose. The CDR3 is CASSFYSNEQYF. The CDR3 DNA sequence: TGTGCCAGCAGTTTTTACAGTAACGAGCAGTACTTC.